The 17 T cell receptor beta chains below all came from one sample that was sequenced in a study of OX40 agonist ivuxolimab in advanced cancers. The library was prepared using the immunoSEQ multiplex PCR assay. TCRdb obtained this table from immuneACCESS and retained in-frame rearrangements with V and J assigned. These tables miss some clones; where compared with another copy, unresolved V genes account for less than half of the shortfall, and the remainder is unexplained. The sample records 55,000 to 95,000 clones, roughly 88% of which are singletons. The ten largest clones capture 2.5% to 3.5% of the sample. Here the sequenced sample was CD4+ or CD8+ T cells sorted from blood, taken in a trial of the OX40 agonist ivuxolimab. The origin of the receptors is an adult with an advanced solid tumor such as melanoma, head and neck, liver or kidney cancer.

This CDR3 is CSVVTGGRETQYF. The CDR3 coding sequence is TGCAGCGTTGTGACGGGGGGACGCGAGACCCAGTACTTC. The J gene is TRBJ2-5, the V gene TRBV29-1; TRBD2 matches at 7 bases. Trimming cost V 4 bases and J 5 bases; bases outside gene matches: 7. The CDR3 runs 13 residues. Germline V CDR1 and CDR2: SQVTM, ANQGSEA.

The chain carries TRBV6-6 and TRBJ2-5, with D unresolved. Germline V lookup: CDR1 MNHNY, CDR2 SVGAGI (reference sequence). The CDR3 is 11 residues long. Trimming removed 8 bases at V and 1 base at J, with 5 bases between. The CDR3 region is CASAGQETQYF. Here the CDR3 DNA reads TGTGCCAGCGCCGGCCAAGAGACCCAGTACTTC.

The chain carries TRBV4-2 and TRBJ1-5, with TRBD1 identical over 8 bases. V gave up 0 bases and J gave up 6 bases; unmatched junction bases: 1. Germline values: CDR1 LGHNA, CDR2 YNFKEQ. The CDR3 has 14 residues. The CDR3 coding sequence is TGTGCCAGCAGCCAAGACAGGGGGCGTCAGCCCCAGCATTTT. This encodes CASSQDRGRQPQHF.

The chain links TRBV19 to TRBJ2-4; D is perhaps TRBD1 (5 bases). This CDR3 comprises 16 residues. The V gene's germline CDR1 is LNHDA and CDR2 SQIVND (reference sequence). Between the trimmed V and J ends, which lost 4 bases and 1 base, there was a span of 14 bases. For the CDR3, the DNA is TGTGCCAGTAGTACCCCATCAGGGTTGGCCAAAAACATTCAGTACTTC. This codes for CASSTPSGLAKNIQYF.

V is TRBV6-1 and J is TRBJ2-7; D remains ambiguous. The CDR3 totals 14 residues. V dropped 2 bases and J dropped 0 bases, with 8 bases sitting between them. Germline CDR1 and CDR2: MNHNS and SASEGT. CDR3 sequence reads: CASSEQTASYEQYF. CDR3 coding DNA: TGTGCCAGCAGTGAACAGACCGCCTCCTACGAGCAGTACTTC.

This rearrangement joins TRBV2 to TRBJ1-5, with D possibly matching TRBD1 (5 bases). The CDR3 has 13 residues. V was trimmed by 8 bases and J by 5 bases, leaving 13 bases between them. Germline V gene lookup returns CDR1 SNHLY and CDR2 FYNNEI. The CDR3 here is CASSGRSYQPQHF. The CDR3 DNA reads as TGTGCCAGCTCGGGACGTTCCTATCAGCCCCAGCATTTT.

The chain joins TRBV6-5 to TRBJ1-1; D gene uncertain. Germline lookup yields CDR1 MNHEY and CDR2 SVGAGI. The length of the CDR3 is 13 residues. V lost 2 bases and J 3 bases, leaving 7 bases between the germline ends. CDR3 in amino acids: CASSYMAHTEAFF. DNA of the CDR3: TGTGCCAGCAGTTACATGGCCCACACTGAAGCTTTCTTT.

The V and J genes are TRBV5-4 and TRBJ2-7; 7 nucleotides align to TRBD2. Unmatched junction bases numbered 6, after V lost 4 bases and J lost 2 bases. CDR3 length: 14 residues. The germline CDR1 and CDR2 sequences are SGHNT and YYREEE (reference sequence). This CDR3 is CASSPSGTPYEQYF. The CDR3 region has the DNA TGTGCCAGCAGCCCCAGCGGGACTCCCTACGAGCAGTACTTC.

This clone is a singleton in its sample. This chain connects TRBV18 to TRBJ1-2, with 11 bases lining up with TRBD1. There are 14 residues in the CDR3. The germline V gene has CDR1 KGHSH and CDR2 LQKENI. V was clipped by 2 bases and J by 7 bases; unmatched bases: 3. The CDR3 DNA is TGTGCCAGCTCACCAGCCGGGACAGGGGGTGGCTACACCTTC. Its translation: CASSPAGTGGGYTF.

The chain links TRBV7-8 to TRBJ2-3; tentatively, D is TRBD1 or TRBD2 (6 bases each). The V gene lost 3 bases and the J gene lost 6 bases, with 10 bases spanning the gap. Germline V CDR1 and CDR2: SGHVS, FQNEAQ. This CDR3 region has 13 residues. The CDR3 spells CASSFGGRDTQYF. The CDR3 bases are TGTGCCAGCAGCTTTGGGGGGCGTGATACGCAGTATTTT.

The chain couples TRBV5-1 to TRBJ1-1; D gene uncertain. Germline CDR1 SGHRS, CDR2 YFSETQ. This CDR3 is built from 14 residues. V was trimmed by 0 bases and J by 0 bases, leaving 6 bases between them. In nucleotides, the CDR3 is TGCGCCAGCAGCTTGGGACCTATGAACACTGAAGCTTTCTTT. Its protein is CASSLGPMNTEAFF.

The chain carries TRBV10-3 and TRBJ1-5, with TRBD1 identical over 10 bases. CDR1 is ENHRY, CDR2 SYGVKD, per germline. With V trimmed by 5 bases and J by 8 bases, 6 bases remained unmatched. This CDR3 has 14 amino acids. CDR3 in DNA: TGTGCCATCAGTCTGACAGGGGGCCGCGAGCCCCAGCATTTT. It translates to CAISLTGGREPQHF.

V gene TRBV5-8 combines with J gene TRBJ2-3; D is unclear. Per germline, CDR1 SGHTS and CDR2 YDEGEE. Trimming left V 5 bases short and J 2 bases short, with 12 bases between. The CDR3 length is 14 residues. CDR3 loop: CASSLGFPTDTQYF. DNA for the CDR3: TGTGCCAGCAGTTTAGGTTTTCCCACAGATACGCAGTATTTT.

The chain combines TRBV5-4 with TRBJ2-7, with no clear D. Germline V gene data show CDR1 as SGHNT and CDR2 as YYREEE (reference sequence). This CDR3 is 12 amino acids long. V lost 4 bases and J lost 2, with 7 bases in between. The CDR3 spells CASSPSPYEQYF. CDR3 sequence (DNA): TGTGCCAGCAGCCCTTCGCCCTACGAGCAGTACTTC.

This chain connects TRBV14 to TRBJ2-5; D remains ambiguous. Germline-derived CDR1 and CDR2 are SGHDN and FVKESK. The CDR3 runs 16 residues. The V gene lost 5 bases and the J gene lost 2 bases, with 18 bases spanning the gap. The CDR3 region has the DNA TGTGCCAGCAGCGTAAGTCAGCGACGAATGCAAGAGACCCAGTACTTC. Amino acid sequence: CASSVSQRRMQETQYF. Drawing the rest from reference TRBV14 and TRBJ2-5, the complete variable domain is EAGVTQFPSHSVIEKGQTVTLRCDPISGHDNLYWYRRVMGKEIKFLLHFVKESKQDESGMPNNRFLAERTGGTYSTLKVQPAELEDSGVYFCASSVSQRRMQETQYFGPGTRLLVL.

This chain joins TRBV5-5 and TRBJ2-7; no clear D gene. The CDR3 has 14 residues. Trimming removed 0 bases from V and 0 bases from J, with 7 bases in between. In germline, CDR1 is SGHKS, CDR2 YYEKEE (reference sequence). CDR3 amino acids: CASSLVGRSYEQYF. In DNA, the CDR3 is TGTGCCAGCAGCTTGGTAGGGCGCTCCTACGAGCAGTACTTC.

This clone was detected a few times. The gene calls are TRBV9 and TRBJ1-1; 7 bases align to TRBD1. CDR1 SGDLS and CDR2 YYNGEE come from the germline V gene. The CDR3 is made up of 16 amino acids. The trim removed 6 bases at V and 1 base at J, leaving 12 bases unmatched. The CDR3 coding sequence is TGTGCCAGCACCCCCTACTCCGGGACAGCGAACACTGAAGCTTTCTTT. This encodes CASTPYSGTANTEAFF.